What follows is one T cell receptor (beta chain) and its context. Its specificity is not known. CDR1 and CDR2 (germline): SGHNT, YENEEA. The CDR3 consists of 17 residues. The data belong to a study of CXCR3-negative and CXCR3-positive naive CD8 T cells. Study results and limitations: After cryopreservation, CXCR3 expression dropped partially; most assays used fresh PBMCs. Each naive subset displayed comparably high diversity, whereas memory CD8+ cells displayed much lower diversity. Naive cells used TRBV-TRBJ genes in much the same way whether CXCR3-negative or CXCR3-positive; memory cells did not.

The libraries of TRB cDNA were constructed through 5' RACE using UMI labels. TCRdb re-analyzed the 5' RACE reads; it lists each CDR3 protein once, without DNA. The sample totals fewer than 95,000 distinct CDR3 sequences. V gene TRBV11-3 combines with J gene TRBJ2-3; TCRdb gives TRBD1 as the D gene, but with no DNA this cannot be confirmed. The source material was naive CXCR3- CD8+ T cells from blood. Documented subset: CD45RO-CCR7+CD27+CD95- naive CD8+ T cells lacking CXCR3 (TNR3-). This TCR came from a human donor in good health. Some clones in this sample may be carry-over from other donors' samples. The chain's CDR3 is CASSSGTGGASIDTQYF.